This TCR beta chain came from a study of CD8 T cells in ankylosing spondylitis. Quantitative 5'-RACE with molecular barcodes generated TCR beta libraries. TCRdb ran MiXCR on the 5' RACE reads and lists one entry per CDR3 protein. The data show about 230,000 distinct CDR3 sequences, approximately 8% seen once. Trimming left V 3 bases short and J 7 bases short, with 15 bases between. The CDR3 has 14 residues. The germline gives CDR1 GTSNPN, CDR2 SVGIG (reference sequence). This clonotype occurred many times. The chain combines TRBV30 with TRBJ2-2; D is uncertain. This TCR came from a female donor with ankylosing spondylitis or in good health (not recorded which). The specimen was blood, either unsorted or a sorted T cell fraction (not recorded which). CDR3 residues: CAWRAVSDHGELFF. DNA of the CDR3: TGTGCCTGGAGGGCAGTAAGCGACCACGGGGAGCTGTTTTTT.